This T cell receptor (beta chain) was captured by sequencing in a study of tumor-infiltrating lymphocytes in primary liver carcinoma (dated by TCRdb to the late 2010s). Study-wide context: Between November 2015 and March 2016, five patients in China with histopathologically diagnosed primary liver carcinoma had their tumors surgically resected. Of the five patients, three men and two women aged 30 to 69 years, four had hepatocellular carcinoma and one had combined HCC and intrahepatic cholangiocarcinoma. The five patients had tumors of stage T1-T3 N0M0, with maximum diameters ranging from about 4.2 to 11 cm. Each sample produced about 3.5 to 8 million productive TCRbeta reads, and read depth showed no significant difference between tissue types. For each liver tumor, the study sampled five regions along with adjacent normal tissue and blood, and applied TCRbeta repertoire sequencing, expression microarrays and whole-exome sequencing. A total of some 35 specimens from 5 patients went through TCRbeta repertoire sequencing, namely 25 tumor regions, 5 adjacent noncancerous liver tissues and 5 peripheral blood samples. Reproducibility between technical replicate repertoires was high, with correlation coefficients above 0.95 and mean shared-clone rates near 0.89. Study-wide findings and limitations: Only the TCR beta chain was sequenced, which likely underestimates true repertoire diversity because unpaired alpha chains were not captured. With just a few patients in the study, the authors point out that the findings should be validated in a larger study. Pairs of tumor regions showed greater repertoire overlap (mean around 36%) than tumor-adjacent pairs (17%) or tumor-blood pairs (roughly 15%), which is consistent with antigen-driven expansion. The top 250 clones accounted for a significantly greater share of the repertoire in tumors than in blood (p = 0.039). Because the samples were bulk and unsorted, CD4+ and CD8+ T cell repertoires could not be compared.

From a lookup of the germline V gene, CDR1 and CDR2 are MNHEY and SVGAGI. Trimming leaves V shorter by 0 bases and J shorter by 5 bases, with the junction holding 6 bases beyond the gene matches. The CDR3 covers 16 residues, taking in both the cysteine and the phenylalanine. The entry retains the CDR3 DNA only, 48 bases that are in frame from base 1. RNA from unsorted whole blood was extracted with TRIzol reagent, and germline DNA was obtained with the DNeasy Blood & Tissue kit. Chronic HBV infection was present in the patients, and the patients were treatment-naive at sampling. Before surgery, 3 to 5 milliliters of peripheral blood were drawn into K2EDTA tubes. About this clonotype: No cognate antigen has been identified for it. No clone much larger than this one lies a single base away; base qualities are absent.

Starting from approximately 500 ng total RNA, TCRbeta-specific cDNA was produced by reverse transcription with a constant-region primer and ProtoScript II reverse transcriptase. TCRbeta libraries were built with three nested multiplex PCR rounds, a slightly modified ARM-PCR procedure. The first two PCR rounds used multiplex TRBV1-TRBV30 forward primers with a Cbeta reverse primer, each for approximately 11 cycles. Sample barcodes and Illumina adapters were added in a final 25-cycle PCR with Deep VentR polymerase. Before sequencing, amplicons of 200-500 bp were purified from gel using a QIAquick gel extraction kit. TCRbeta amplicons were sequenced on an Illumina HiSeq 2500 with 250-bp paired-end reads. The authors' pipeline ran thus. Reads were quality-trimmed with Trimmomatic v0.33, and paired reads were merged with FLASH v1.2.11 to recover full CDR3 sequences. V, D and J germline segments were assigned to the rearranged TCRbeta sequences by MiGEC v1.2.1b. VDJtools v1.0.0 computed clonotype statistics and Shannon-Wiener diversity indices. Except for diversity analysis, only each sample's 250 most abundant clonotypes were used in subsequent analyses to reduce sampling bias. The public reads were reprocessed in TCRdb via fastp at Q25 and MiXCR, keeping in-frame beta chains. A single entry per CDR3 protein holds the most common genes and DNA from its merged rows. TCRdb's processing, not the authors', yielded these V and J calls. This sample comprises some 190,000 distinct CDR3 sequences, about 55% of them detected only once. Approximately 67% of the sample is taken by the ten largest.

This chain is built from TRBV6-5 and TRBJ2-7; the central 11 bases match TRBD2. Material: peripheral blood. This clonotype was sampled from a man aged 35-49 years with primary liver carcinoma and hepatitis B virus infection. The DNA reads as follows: TGTGCCAGCAGTTACTCGACTAGCGGGATCGCGGACGAGCAGTACTTC. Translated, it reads CASSYSTSGIADEQYF.